A single T cell receptor (beta chain) is shown here with its context. Its antigen specificity is not known. The sample holds no much larger clone one base away, and base qualities are not on file. V loses 0 bases, J loses 8 bases, and the germline ends lie 9 bases apart. The CDR3 runs 13 residues from the cysteine to the phenylalanine. CDR3 DNA only is kept here, 39 bases in frame from base 1. The germline V gene yields SGHRS for CDR1 and YFSETQ for CDR2. The listed sequencing device is Illumina HiSeq 1500. The public reads were quality trimmed at Q25 with fastp and then assembled into clones with MiXCR by TCRdb, keeping productive beta chains. Rows merge per CDR3 protein into single entries with the most common DNA and genes. Present in this sample are some 450,000 distinct CDR3 sequences, approximately 32% of which were seen just once. The top ten clonotypes cover roughly an eighth of the sample. The data were obtained in a study of T cell repertoires in cytomegalovirus infection (dated by TCRdb to between 2019 and 2020). With respect to the entire study: Donor HLA type was relevant to the analysis, as public TCR beta signatures indicated carriage of CMV infection together with the matching HLA type. What the study reported, not specific to this receptor: The ex vivo response was dominated by HLA-C-restricted CMV-specific TCR beta clonotypes, which also provided the single most frequent clonotype in two of eight donors. In both this cohort and an independent cohort of under 450 donors, the cumulative frequency of public TCR beta family members distinguished carriers of CMV infection plus the relevant HLA type.

Recombination connected TRBV5-1 to TRBJ2-1; the D gene remains uncertain. This TCR came from a human donor in good health (CMV status not recorded). Some clones in this sample may be carry-over from other donors' samples. Sequencing input: PBMCs. CDR3 reads: CASSLEGMDEQFF. The nucleotide sequence is TGCGCCAGCAGCTTGGAAGGAATGGATGAGCAGTTCTTC.